This T cell receptor (beta chain) was captured by sequencing in a study of identical twins. Remarks on this clonotype: What it recognizes is unknown.

Every sampled donor was Caucasian and healthy. The study, taken as a whole, reports: Twins' surplus sharing was weaker for beta out-of-frame sequences. It was cross-sectional statistical analysis, not following the same donors, that the conclusions relied on.

Germline V gene lookup returns CDR1 SGDLS and CDR2 YYNGEE. The CDR3 is 10 amino acids. MiXCR was run by TCRdb on the 5' RACE reads, yielding one entry per CDR3 protein. The table has 1,800,000 or so distinct CDR3 sequences, more than 30% seen once; the top ten hold about 0.27%. This chain links TRBV9 with TRBJ2-1; no clear D. Sequencing input: cord blood. The clonotype comes from a newborn girl in good health. CDR3 bases: TGTGACTACTCCTACAATGAGCAGTTCTTC. Encoded protein: CDYSYNEQFF.